A selection of T cell receptor beta chains follows, all from one sample in a study of vaccination and CD4 T cells after COVID-19. Their specific antigens are unknown. One entry per CDR3 protein results from TCRdb running MiXCR on the PCR reads. The data contain roughly 15,000 distinct CDR3 sequences, 45% to 50% of them singletons. Sequencing was performed on CD4+ T cells from blood, cultured in vitro, taken before SARS-CoV-2 vaccination. The receptors shown here come from a human donor who received a COVID-19 vaccine. CDR3s include the opening cysteine and the closing phenylalanine or tryptophan. The D gene is left open where the match is weak. Only some rows state a clone size, as once, few, many or a class for expanded clones.

len: 14; d_gene: NA; j_gene: TRBJ2-3; abundance: NA; v_gene: TRBV12-3/TRBV12-4; CDR3nt: TGTGCCAGCAGTTTAGGGTCAGACACAGATACGCAGTATTTT; CDR3aa: CASSLGSDTDTQYF
len: 13; d_gene: NA; j_gene: TRBJ2-7; abundance: NA; v_gene: TRBV19; CDR3nt: TGTGCCAGTAGTCCTCAGGGCTCCTACGAGCAGTACTTC; CDR3aa: CASSPQGSYEQYF
len: 17; d_gene: NA; j_gene: TRBJ1-1; abundance: few; v_gene: TRBV20-1; CDR3nt: TGCAGTGCTAGACCTACCGGGGCCGACCAAAGAGGCACTGAAGCTTTCTTT; CDR3aa: CSARPTGADQRGTEAFF
len: 12; d_gene: NA; j_gene: TRBJ2-7; abundance: NA; v_gene: TRBV29-1; CDR3nt: TGCAGCGCAGAGACAGGTGCCTACGAGCAGTACTTC; CDR3aa: CSAETGAYEQYF
len: 13; d_gene: TRBD1; j_gene: TRBJ2-7; abundance: NA; v_gene: TRBV12-3/TRBV12-4; CDR3nt: TGTGCCACCCAATCGGACAGGTCGGACGAGCAGTACTTC; CDR3aa: CATQSDRSDEQYF
len: 16; d_gene: NA; j_gene: TRBJ2-5; abundance: NA; v_gene: TRBV7-6; CDR3nt: TGTGCCAGCAGCTTAGTCCTCGGGACAAGCCAAGAGACCCAGTACTTC; CDR3aa: CASSLVLGTSQETQYF
len: 13; d_gene: NA; j_gene: TRBJ2-2; abundance: NA; v_gene: TRBV24-1; CDR3nt: TGTGCCACCAGTGGTCCCATAGCCGGGGAGCTGTTTTTT; CDR3aa: CATSGPIAGELFF
len: 15; d_gene: NA; j_gene: TRBJ1-1; abundance: NA; v_gene: TRBV6-1; CDR3nt: TGTGCCAGCAGGGAAGCAGGGGACCATAACACTGAAGCTTTCTTT; CDR3aa: CASREAGDHNTEAFF
len: 15; d_gene: TRBD2; j_gene: TRBJ2-1; abundance: NA; v_gene: TRBV7-2; CDR3nt: TGTGCCAGCAGCTCCGCGGGGGGGCGGTACAATGAGCAGTTCTTC; CDR3aa: CASSSAGGRYNEQFF
len: 14; d_gene: NA; j_gene: TRBJ2-2; abundance: NA; v_gene: TRBV18; CDR3nt: TGTGCCAGCTCACCACGAGGGAACACCGGGGAGCTGTTTTTT; CDR3aa: CASSPRGNTGELFF
len: 20; d_gene: TRBD2; j_gene: TRBJ2-5; abundance: NA; v_gene: TRBV20-1; CDR3nt: TGCAGTGCTAGAGATCAATGGCGACTAGCGGGGGGTCCACCCCCAGAGACCCAGTACTTC; CDR3aa: CSARDQWRLAGGPPPETQYF
len: 14; d_gene: TRBD1; j_gene: TRBJ2-7; abundance: NA; v_gene: TRBV6-1; CDR3nt: TGTGCCAGTAGCGAGACAGGGGTGAGCTACGAGCAGTACTTC; CDR3aa: CASSETGVSYEQYF
len: 14; d_gene: TRBD2; j_gene: TRBJ2-4; abundance: few; v_gene: TRBV6-5; CDR3nt: TGTGCCAGCAGTTCGCGAGGGAGGGGAAACATTCAGTACTTC; CDR3aa: CASSSRGRGNIQYF
len: 14; d_gene: NA; j_gene: TRBJ1-3; abundance: NA; v_gene: TRBV5-4; CDR3nt: TGTGCCAGCAGCCCCGCAGGCCCTGGAAACACCATATATTTT; CDR3aa: CASSPAGPGNTIYF
len: 11; d_gene: NA; j_gene: TRBJ2-2; abundance: NA; v_gene: TRBV27; CDR3nt: TGTGCCAGCCGGTTCGCCGGGGAGCTGTTTTTT; CDR3aa: CASRFAGELFF
len: 20; d_gene: TRBD2; j_gene: TRBJ2-7; abundance: NA; v_gene: TRBV4-1; CDR3nt: TGCGCCAGCAGCCAAGCTATCAAGACTAGCGGGGGGCTGGCAACCTACGAGCAGTACTTC; CDR3aa: CASSQAIKTSGGLATYEQYF
len: 18; d_gene: TRBD2; j_gene: TRBJ2-1; abundance: NA; v_gene: TRBV20-1; CDR3nt: TGCAGTGCTAGATCGCTAGCGGGGACCAAGAGATCCTACAATGAGCAGTTCTTC; CDR3aa: CSARSLAGTKRSYNEQFF
len: 13; d_gene: NA; j_gene: TRBJ1-2; abundance: few; v_gene: TRBV5-4; CDR3nt: TGTGCCAGCAGCTTTCCCAGGGGTAATGGCTACACCTTC; CDR3aa: CASSFPRGNGYTF
len: 16; d_gene: NA; j_gene: TRBJ1-5; abundance: few; v_gene: TRBV15; CDR3nt: TGTGCCACCAGCAGCGGTCGGGACGGTAGATTGAAAGCCCAGCATTTT; CDR3aa: CATSSGRDGRLKAQHF
len: 14; d_gene: NA; j_gene: TRBJ1-1; abundance: NA; v_gene: TRBV28; CDR3nt: TGTGCCAGCTCTCGGACGGGCACGGTGACTGAAGCTTTCTTT; CDR3aa: CASSRTGTVTEAFF
len: 15; d_gene: TRBD1; j_gene: TRBJ1-5; abundance: NA; v_gene: TRBV6-1; CDR3nt: TGTGCCAGCAGCTATGACGTTAGGGGGCATCAGCCCCAGCATTTT; CDR3aa: CASSYDVRGHQPQHF